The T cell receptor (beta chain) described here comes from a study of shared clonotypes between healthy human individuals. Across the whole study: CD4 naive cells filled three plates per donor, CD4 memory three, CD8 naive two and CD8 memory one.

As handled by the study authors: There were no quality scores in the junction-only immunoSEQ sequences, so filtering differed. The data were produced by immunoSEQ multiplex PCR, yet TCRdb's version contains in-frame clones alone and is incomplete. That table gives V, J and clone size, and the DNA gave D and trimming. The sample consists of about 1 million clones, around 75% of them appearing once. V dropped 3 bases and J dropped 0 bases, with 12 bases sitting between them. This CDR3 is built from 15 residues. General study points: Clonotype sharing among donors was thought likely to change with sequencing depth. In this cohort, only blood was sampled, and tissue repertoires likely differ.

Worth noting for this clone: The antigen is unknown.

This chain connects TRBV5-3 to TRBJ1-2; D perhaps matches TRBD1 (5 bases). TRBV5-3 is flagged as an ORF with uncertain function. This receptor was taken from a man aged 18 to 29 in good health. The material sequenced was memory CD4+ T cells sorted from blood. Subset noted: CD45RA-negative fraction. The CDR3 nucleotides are TGTGCCAGAAGCTGGGGACCGACCCCTAACTATGGCTACACCTTC. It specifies CARSWGPTPNYGYTF.